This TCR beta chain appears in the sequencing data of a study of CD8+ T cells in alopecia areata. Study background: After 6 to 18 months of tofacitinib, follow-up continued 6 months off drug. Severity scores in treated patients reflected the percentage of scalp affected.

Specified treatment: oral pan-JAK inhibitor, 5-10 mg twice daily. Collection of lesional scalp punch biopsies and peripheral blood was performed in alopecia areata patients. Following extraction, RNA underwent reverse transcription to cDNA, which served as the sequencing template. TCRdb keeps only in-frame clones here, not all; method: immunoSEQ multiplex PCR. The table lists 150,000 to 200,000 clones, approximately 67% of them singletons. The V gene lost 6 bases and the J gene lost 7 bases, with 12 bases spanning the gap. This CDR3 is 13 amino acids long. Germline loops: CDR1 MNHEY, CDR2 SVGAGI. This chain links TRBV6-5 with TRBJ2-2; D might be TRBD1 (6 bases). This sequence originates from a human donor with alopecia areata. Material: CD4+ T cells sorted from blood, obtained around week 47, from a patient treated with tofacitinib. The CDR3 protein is CASRTQGIGELFF. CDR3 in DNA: TGTGCCAGCAGGACACAGGGAATCGGGGAGCTGTTTTTT.